Presented here are 5 T cell receptor beta chains from one specimen sequenced in a study of breast tumors, draining lymph nodes, adjacent tissues. The lymph nodes were axillary draining lymph nodes from breast cancer patients. A single record per CDR3 protein comes from TCRdb applying MiXCR to the multiplex PCR reads. Of around 250,000 distinct CDR3 sequences in the sample, under 40% are singletons; the top ten hold approximately 3.6%. Material: axillary lymph node tissue. Receptors were obtained from a female donor with breast cancer. Some clones in this sample may be carry-over from other donors' samples.

This clonotype was seen many times. The rearrangement joins TRBV6-5 to TRBJ2-1, with 7 positions matching TRBD1. V shed 6 bases and J 4 bases; nucleotides not matched to a gene: 3. Germline loops: CDR1 MNHEY, CDR2 SVGAGI. This CDR3 comprises 13 residues. CDR3 in amino acids: CASRGTVYNEQFF. In nucleotides, the CDR3 is TGTGCCAGCAGGGGGACAGTTTACAATGAGCAGTTCTTC.

This clonotype was observed a handful of times. J is TRBJ1-2 and V is TRBV27; 7 positions agree with TRBD1. CDR1 and CDR2 from the germline V gene are MNHEY and SMNVEV (reference sequence). V gave up 3 bases and J gave up 4 bases; unmatched junction bases: 5. The CDR3 extends over 14 amino acids. The CDR3 sequence is CASSLRQGPYGYTF. DNA for the CDR3: TGTGCCAGCAGTTTGCGACAGGGACCCTATGGCTACACCTTC.

This clonotype was counted once. The gene calls are TRBV3-1 and TRBJ2-1; 8 bases align to TRBD1. This CDR3 has 17 residues. V lost 1 base and J lost 7; bases outside the gene matches: 12. Germline V lookup: CDR1 LGHDT, CDR2 YNNKEL (reference sequence). In DNA, the CDR3 is TGTGCCAGCAGCCAAGTGCGGACAGGGAAGAGTGTGAATGAGCAGTTCTTC. Translating gives CASSQVRTGKSVNEQFF.

The table lists this clonotype with many counts. The V call is TRBV28, the J call TRBJ2-5, with TRBD2 matching over 15 bases. V gave up 5 bases and J gave up 4 bases; unmatched junction bases: 26. Germline CDR1 reads MDHEN; CDR2 reads SYDVKM. CDR3 size: 23 residues. The CDR3 coding sequence is TGTGCCAGCAGTCCCCAACCCTTCCCGTGGACTAGCGGGAGGGCCGAGCGAACAGAGACCCAGTACTTC. This encodes CASSPQPFPWTSGRAERTETQYF.

This clonotype has ten or more counts. The V call is TRBV7-2, the J call TRBJ1-5; D remains unclear. Per the germline V gene, CDR1 is SGHTA and CDR2 is FQGNSA. The length of the CDR3 is 13 residues. Trimming pared 2 bases from V and 5 bases from J, leaving 7 bases between. In DNA form, the CDR3 reads TGTGCCAGCAGCTTAAAGTCAGATCAGCCCCAGCATTTT. Translation: CASSLKSDQPQHF.